This is a list of T cell receptor beta chains from one sample in a study of blood T cells in healthy people across ages. TCRdb reprocessed the 5' RACE reads via MiXCR and lists one record per CDR3 protein. The table lists around 1,000,000 distinct CDR3 sequences, approximately 26% of them singletons. The same sample was also studied in work on T cells of mothers and their children.

Sequencing was carried out using blood. The receptors were gathered from a girl aged 2-10 years in good health. Both conserved end residues are part of each CDR3. A D gene is named only where the DNA matches it firmly. Size values are once, few and many counts, or a class for expanded clones, and some rows have none.

J gene	clone size	V gene	D gene	CDR3 DNA	CDR3 protein
TRBJ2-1	NA	TRBV29-1	TRBD1	TGCAGCGTCGACAGGGTGGGCGCCAATGAGCAGTTCTTC	CSVDRVGANEQFF
TRBJ2-7	NA	TRBV23-1	NA	TGCGCCAGCAGTCCCATAGGTGGCTCCGAGCAGTACTTC	CASSPIGGSEQYF
TRBJ1-1	NA	TRBV29-1	NA	TGCAGCGTTGAGGGATTACTCATCACTGAAGCTTTCTTT	CSVEGLLITEAFF
TRBJ2-7	NA	TRBV18	NA	TGTGCCAGCTCACCATTACAGGGCGACGAGCAGTACTTC	CASSPLQGDEQYF
TRBJ2-1	NA	TRBV29-1	NA	TGCAGCGTTGAACTTGGAAGGGTAGCGGACTACAATGAGCAGTTCTTC	CSVELGRVADYNEQFF
TRBJ1-1	few	TRBV6-6	NA	TGTGCCAGCACCAAAGCGCTAGGTGAAGCTTTCTTT	CASTKALGEAFF
TRBJ2-7	NA	TRBV5-1	TRBD1	TGCGCCAGCAGCTCTCGACAGGGAAGGGGATACGAGCAGTACTTC	CASSSRQGRGYEQYF
TRBJ2-5	few	TRBV20-1	TRBD1	TGCAGTGCCCTAAGGACAGGGCTCGGGGAGACCCAGTACTTC	CSALRTGLGETQYF
TRBJ2-3	NA	TRBV20-1	TRBD1	TGCAGTGCACAATGGGAGAGGGGGCTCACAGATACGCAGTATTTT	CSAQWERGLTDTQYF
TRBJ1-4	NA	TRBV20-1	NA	TGCAGTGCTAGAGATTTATACGAAAAACTGTTTTTT	CSARDLYEKLFF
TRBJ2-2	many	TRBV20-1	TRBD2	TGCAGTGCTAGAGCAAAGGGACTAGCGGGGGGAGGGACCGGGGAGCTGTTTTTT	CSARAKGLAGGGTGELFF
TRBJ1-1	NA	TRBV28	NA	TGTGCCAGCAGGAGGGGGTGGACTGAAGCTTTCTTT	CASRRGWTEAFF
TRBJ2-1	NA	TRBV7-3	NA	TGTGCCAGCAGCTTAATGACGGGCAATGAGCAGTTCTTC	CASSLMTGNEQFF
TRBJ2-6	NA	TRBV5-1	NA	TGCGCCAGCAGCTCCGGACTGCTCTCTGGGGCCAACGTCCTGACTTTC	CASSSGLLSGANVLTF
TRBJ2-1	NA	TRBV20-1	TRBD2	TGCAGTGCTAGAGAGTTAAGCGGGGGGGACCCAAATGAGCAGTTCTTC	CSARELSGGDPNEQFF
TRBJ2-1	once	TRBV11-1	TRBD2	TGTGCCAGCAGACCCGGGACTAGCGCCTACAATGAGCAGTTCTTC	CASRPGTSAYNEQFF
TRBJ2-3	few	TRBV4-3	NA	TGCGCCAGCAGCCACGACTGGCGGCAGGTGGGAATCACAGATACGCAGTATTTT	CASSHDWRQVGITDTQYF
TRBJ1-1	few	TRBV4-3	NA	TGCGCCAGCAGCCCCCATAGCGGTATGAACACTGAAGCTTTCTTT	CASSPHSGMNTEAFF
TRBJ1-5	few	TRBV29-1	NA	TGCAGCGTCCCGTGGGGGGCTCAGCCCCAGCATTTT	CSVPWGAQPQHF
TRBJ1-4	NA	TRBV12-3/TRBV12-4	TRBD1	TGTGCCAGCAGGGAGGGGACAGCTCTTAATGAAAAACTGTTTTTT	CASREGTALNEKLFF
TRBJ2-7	NA	TRBV6-2/TRBV6-3	NA	TGTGCCAGCAGATCCCTCCCACGGCACGAAAAGCAGTACTTC	CASRSLPRHEKQYF
TRBJ1-5	few	TRBV12-3/TRBV12-4	TRBD1	TGTGCCAGCAGTTTTGGGTACGGGACAGAAAATCAGCCCCAGCATTTT	CASSFGYGTENQPQHF
TRBJ2-7	NA	TRBV7-2	NA	TGTGCCAGCAGCGGGACGCAGAATTACGAGCAGTACTTC	CASSGTQNYEQYF
TRBJ2-1	few	TRBV4-1	NA	TGCGCCAGCAGCCAAGGGGCATACGGTGGTGAGCAGTTCTTC	CASSQGAYGGEQFF
TRBJ2-7	few	TRBV28	TRBD2	TGTGCCAGCAGTGGGAGGGACGTAACCTACGAGCAGTACTTC	CASSGRDVTYEQYF
TRBJ2-5	NA	TRBV15	NA	TGTGCCACCAGCAGACCACCCGAAGAGACCCAGTACTTC	CATSRPPEETQYF
TRBJ2-1	NA	TRBV20-1	TRBD2	TGCAGTGGGACTAGCGATTACAATGAGCAGTTCTTC	CSGTSDYNEQFF
TRBJ2-7	NA	TRBV18	NA	TGTGCCAGCTCATCAAGGGATGCAGGAGAGTACGAGCAGTACTTC	CASSSRDAGEYEQYF
TRBJ1-1	few	TRBV29-1	TRBD1	TGCAGCGTTCAATATCAGGGGGCGCTTAACACTGAAGCTTTCTTT	CSVQYQGALNTEAFF
TRBJ2-7	NA	TRBV2	TRBD1	TGTGCCAGCAGTGAAGCGGGACAGGAGGCCTACGAGCAGTACTTC	CASSEAGQEAYEQYF
TRBJ2-6	NA	TRBV12-3/TRBV12-4	NA	TGTGCCAGCAGTGGCTCTGGGGCCAACCTCCTGACTTTC	CASSGSGANLLTF
TRBJ2-3	few	TRBV28	NA	TGTGCCAGCACCCTCAACCCCGATACGCAGTATTTT	CASTLNPDTQYF
TRBJ2-7	NA	TRBV12-3/TRBV12-4	TRBD1	TGTGCCAGCACAACAGGGGACCCTCCTTACGAGCAGTACTTC	CASTTGDPPYEQYF
TRBJ2-7	NA	TRBV7-2	NA	TGTGCCAGCAGCCCCGAAGAATACTACGAGCAGTACTTC	CASSPEEYYEQYF
TRBJ2-7	NA	TRBV27	NA	TGTGCCAGCAGTTTCACGGCAGGGCCCTACGAGCAGTACTTC	CASSFTAGPYEQYF
TRBJ2-5	NA	TRBV7-7	TRBD1	TGTGCTAGCAGCCAAGGACAGGCGGACGAAGAGACCCAGTACTTC	CASSQGQADEETQYF
TRBJ1-2	NA	TRBV7-9	NA	TGTGCCAGCAGCTTACCGGGACTGCCAGTTAACTATGGCTACACCTTC	CASSLPGLPVNYGYTF
TRBJ1-1	few	TRBV5-1	NA	TGCGCCAGCAGCCCCGGGACAAAAACCACTGAAGCTTTCTTT	CASSPGTKTTEAFF
TRBJ2-1	NA	TRBV25-1	NA	TGTGCCAGCAGTGTGTTAGGGACCCGTGAGCAGTTCTTC	CASSVLGTREQFF
TRBJ1-5	few	TRBV28	NA	TGTGCCAGCAGTTTTGATTATAGCAATCAGCCCCAGCATTTT	CASSFDYSNQPQHF
TRBJ2-1	NA	TRBV7-3	NA	NA	CASSRVAGGISFF
TRBJ2-7	NA	TRBV29-1	NA	TGCAGCGTTAGTTGGGCAGGGAGCTACGAGCAGTACTTC	CSVSWAGSYEQYF
TRBJ1-1	NA	TRBV12-3/TRBV12-4	NA	TGTGCCAGCAGTATAGGCAGGGGCCCTGAAGCTTTCTTT	CASSIGRGPEAFF
TRBJ2-5	NA	TRBV10-3	TRBD2	TGTGCCATCAGTGAGAGAGCGGGGGCAGGGGAGACCCAGTACTTC	CAISERAGAGETQYF
TRBJ1-2	NA	TRBV11-2	NA	TGTGCCAGCAGCGATGGGCCGAGCCCTAACTATGGCTACACCTTC	CASSDGPSPNYGYTF
TRBJ2-7	NA	TRBV3-1	TRBD1	TGTGCCAGCAGCTCCCGGGACAGTATCTCTCACAGCGAGCAGTACTTC	CASSSRDSISHSEQYF
TRBJ2-5	NA	TRBV2	NA	TGTGCCAGCAGTGTTGGGTGGGAGACCCAGTACTTC	CASSVGWETQYF
TRBJ2-4	few	TRBV11-2	TRBD2	TGTGCCAGCAGCTTAGTAGCGGGTTCCATTCAGTACTTC	CASSLVAGSIQYF
TRBJ2-4	NA	TRBV20-1	TRBD1	TGCAGTGCTAGAAATCTGGACAGGGAAGACCAGTACTTC	CSARNLDREDQYF
TRBJ1-1	NA	TRBV20-1	NA	TGCAGTGCCAGAGATAAGATAAGCATGAACACTGAAGCTTTCTTT	CSARDKISMNTEAFF
TRBJ2-5	few	TRBV7-9	NA	TGTGCCAGCAGCCAAGGGCTTCACCAAACAGGGCGGGAAGAGACCCAGTACTTC	CASSQGLHQTGREETQYF